The 18 T cell receptor beta chains below were found in one sample sequenced in a study of cytomegalovirus exposure and HLA in healthy donors. This PCR relied on a set of 60 Vbeta primers and 13 Jbeta primers. TCRdb's table, derived via immunoSEQ multiplex PCR, lists solely in-frame clones and lacks some. This sample carries 150,000 or so clones, about three quarters of them seen once, and the ten largest clones take roughly 1.9%. The sequenced sample was PBMCs. These receptors came from a female donor in good health and CMV-seronegative.

This rearrangement joins TRBV6-1 to TRBJ1-5; D is ambiguous. Germline assignment: CDR1 MNHNS and CDR2 SASEGT. V was pared by 7 bases and J by 0 bases, with 10 bases between. The CDR3 is 14 residues long. CDR3 amino acids: CASKEADSNQPQHF. The CDR3 DNA is TGTGCCAGCAAGGAGGCGGATAGCAATCAGCCCCAGCATTTT.

The rearrangement uses TRBV6-6 and TRBJ2-7; no reliable D call. CDR1 and CDR2 (germline): MNHNY, SVGAGI (reference sequence). Deletions cut 6 bases from V and 5 bases from J, with 8 bases between. The CDR3 contains 11 residues. The CDR3 is CASSRRNEQYF. The CDR3 nucleotides are TGTGCCAGCAGCCGCAGGAACGAGCAGTACTTC.

The gene calls are TRBV19 and TRBJ2-1; D may be TRBD1 (8 bases). V dropped 6 bases and J dropped 6 bases, with 21 bases sitting between them. Germline CDR1 LNHDA, CDR2 SQIVND (reference sequence). The CDR3 extends over 16 amino acids. The CDR3 loop reads CASRPGQGGRANEQFF. The CDR3 DNA follows: TGTGCCAGTAGACCCGGACAGGGCGGGAGAGCCAATGAGCAGTTCTTC.

This chain joins TRBV28 and TRBJ2-4, with 13 bases identical to TRBD2. V was clipped by 0 bases and J by 0 bases; unmatched bases: 2. The CDR3 length is 18 residues. Germline-derived CDR1 and CDR2 are MDHEN and SYDVKM. The CDR3 loop is CASSLWTSGGLAKNIQYF. As DNA, the CDR3 is TGTGCCAGCAGTTTATGGACTAGCGGGGGGTTAGCCAAAAACATTCAGTACTTC.

V and J are TRBV2 and TRBJ2-1; D possibly corresponds to TRBD2 (6 bases). This CDR3 spans 13 amino acids. Germline loops: CDR1 SNHLY, CDR2 FYNNEI. Deletions cut 8 bases from V and 10 bases from J, with 18 bases between. The chain's CDR3 is CASSPGTGVEQFF. Written as DNA, the CDR3 is TGTGCCAGCTCCCCCGGGACGGGGGTGGAGCAGTTCTTC.

This clone was seen more than once but under ten times. V usage is TRBV5-1 and J usage is TRBJ2-7; 8 bases align to TRBD2. The V segment lost 7 bases and the J segment 0 bases; nucleotides outside the gene matches: 3. The CDR3 covers 13 residues. Per germline, CDR1 SGHRS and CDR2 YFSETQ. This CDR3 is CASATSASYEQYF. In DNA form, the CDR3 reads TGCGCCAGCGCGACTAGCGCCTCCTACGAGCAGTACTTC.

This clone was detected only once. This chain joins TRBV6-5 and TRBJ2-7; 7 bases map to TRBD2. The CDR3 sequence is 16 residues long. J was trimmed by 7 bases and V by 3 bases; bases with no gene match: 15. Germline CDR1 MNHEY, CDR2 SVGAGI. CDR3 sequence: CASSYRETGGGGEQYF. CDR3 sequence (DNA): TGTGCCAGCAGTTATCGAGAGACGGGGGGTGGGGGAGAGCAGTACTTC.

CDR3 bases: TGTGCCAGCAGTTACGGAGGGGGCTCGAACACTGAAGCTTTCTTT. This gives the protein CASSYGGGSNTEAFF. V and J are TRBV27 and TRBJ1-1; 7 nucleotides align to TRBD1. V shed 4 bases and J 1 base; nucleotides not matched to a gene: 6. This CDR3 is 15 amino acids long. CDR1 is MNHEY, CDR2 SMNVEV, per germline (reference sequence).

V gene TRBV7-2 combines with J gene TRBJ2-1; tentative D call: TRBD2 (6 bases). Germline V CDR1 and CDR2: SGHTA, FQGNSA. This CDR3 has 15 amino acids. The V gene lost 1 base and the J gene lost 7 bases, with 14 bases spanning the gap. As DNA, the CDR3 is TGTGCCAGCAGCTTAGGGCGGGATGACCAAAATGAGCAGTTCTTC. It is translated as CASSLGRDDQNEQFF.

J is TRBJ1-3 and V is TRBV9; D is possibly TRBD1 (6 bases). The V gene lost 3 bases and the J gene lost 0 bases, with 13 bases spanning the gap. The length of the CDR3 is 16 residues. Germline-derived CDR1 and CDR2 are SGDLS and YYNGEE. CDR3 amino acids: CASSGGNRDSGNTIYF. In nucleotides, the CDR3 is TGTGCCAGCAGCGGGGGCAACAGGGACTCTGGAAACACCATATATTTT.

The chain employs TRBV30 and TRBJ1-5; maybe TRBD1 (5 bases). The ends were cut back, 0 bases at V and 5 bases at J, with 14 bases in the middle. The CDR3 totals 15 residues. In germline, CDR1 is GTSNPN, CDR2 SVGIG (reference sequence). The CDR3 spells CAWSVSPGIDQPQHF. CDR3 bases: TGTGCCTGGAGTGTATCCCCAGGGATTGATCAGCCCCAGCATTTT.

This chain connects TRBV7-6 to TRBJ2-2; D perhaps matches TRBD2 (6 bases). Germline V CDR1 and CDR2: SGHVS, FNYEAQ. V shed 3 bases and J shed 1 base, with 6 bases lying between them. The CDR3 spans 14 residues. The CDR3 loop is CASSLTRNTGELFF. CDR3 nucleotide sequence: TGTGCCAGCAGCTTGACTAGGAACACCGGGGAGCTGTTTTTT.

The chain couples TRBV5-4 to TRBJ2-7, with 8 bases aligning to TRBD1. Unmatched junction bases numbered 8, after V lost 3 bases and J lost 6 bases. Germline CDR1 SGHNT, CDR2 YYREEE (reference sequence). The CDR3 is made up of 14 amino acids. CDR3 sequence (DNA): TGTGCCAGCAGCTCAGGACAGGGTAGGGCCGAGCAGTACTTC. It encodes CASSSGQGRAEQYF.

The J gene is TRBJ2-3, the V gene TRBV5-4; 10 bases align to TRBD2. Germline loops: CDR1 SGHNT, CDR2 YYREEE (reference sequence). This CDR3 has 15 amino acids. The V segment lost 6 bases and the J segment 1 base; nucleotides outside the gene matches: 5. CDR3 sequence reads: CASIRGTSGTDTQYF. The CDR3, as DNA: TGTGCCAGCATCCGGGGGACTAGCGGCACAGATACGCAGTATTTT.

The chain recombines TRBV19 with TRBJ2-3, with 8 nucleotides matching TRBD2. The junction had 16 bases not matched to a gene; V was cut back by 7 bases and J by 4 bases. CDR3 size: 17 residues. The germline gives CDR1 LNHDA, CDR2 SQIVND (reference sequence). The CDR3 loop reads CASTGGVFGGVADTQYF. The CDR3 DNA is TGTGCCAGTACAGGAGGAGTGTTCGGGGGGGTTGCAGATACGCAGTATTTT.

Turning to this clone: This CDR3 is also generated by other DNA sequences in the sample. As DNA, the CDR3 is TGCGCCAGCAGCTTGTCAGGGGGCGGTTACGAGCAGTACTTC. Its protein product is CASSLSGGGYEQYF. The chain joins TRBV5-1 to TRBJ2-7, with TRBD1 identical over 8 bases. The germline CDR1 and CDR2 sequences are SGHRS and YFSETQ. Trimming at V came to 1 base and at J to 4 bases, leaving 4 bases not matched to a gene. The CDR3 is 14 residues long.

This clone has a handful of counts. The chain joins TRBV30 to TRBJ2-2; tentative D call: TRBD2 (5 bases). The germline gives CDR1 GTSNPN, CDR2 SVGIG (reference sequence). V lost 5 bases, J lost 0 bases, and 16 bases lay in between. This CDR3 region has 16 residues. The CDR3 reads CAWDYAETANTGELFF. The CDR3 coding sequence is TGTGCCTGGGACTACGCGGAGACGGCGAACACCGGGGAGCTGTTTTTT.

In DNA form, the CDR3 reads TGTGCCAGCTCACCACCGGGACAGATAAATGAAAAACTGTTTTTT. Protein: CASSPPGQINEKLFF. This chain connects TRBV18 to TRBJ1-4; 7 bases are shared with TRBD1. Germline trimming cut 0 bases from V and 5 bases from J; bases unmatched to any gene: 3. The CDR3 sequence is 15 residues long. Per the germline V gene, CDR1 is KGHSH and CDR2 is LQKENI.